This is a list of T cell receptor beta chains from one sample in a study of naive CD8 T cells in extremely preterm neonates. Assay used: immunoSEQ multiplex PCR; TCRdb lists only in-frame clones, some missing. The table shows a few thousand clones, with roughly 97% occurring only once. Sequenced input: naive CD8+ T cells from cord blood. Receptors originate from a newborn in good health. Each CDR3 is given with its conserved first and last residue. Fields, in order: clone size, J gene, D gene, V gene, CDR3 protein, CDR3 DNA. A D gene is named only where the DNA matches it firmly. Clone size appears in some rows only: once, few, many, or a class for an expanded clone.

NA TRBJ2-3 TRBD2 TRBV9 CASSALAGGTPSTDTQYF TGTGCCAGCAGCGCCCTAGCGGGGGGTACCCCTAGCACAGATACGCAGTATTTT
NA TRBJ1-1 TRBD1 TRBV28 CASTRDRGDTEAFF TGTGCCAGCACCCGGGACAGAGGGGACACTGAAGCTTTCTTT
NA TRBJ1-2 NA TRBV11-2 CASSLLSNYGYTF TGTGCCAGCAGCTTATTGAGTAACTATGGCTACACCTTC
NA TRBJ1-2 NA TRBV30 CAWSFATGAGGYTF TGTGCCTGGAGTTTCGCGACGGGAGCCGGTGGCTACACCTTC
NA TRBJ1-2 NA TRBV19 CASSIDSARNYGYTF TGTGCCAGTAGTATAGATTCGGCCAGGAACTATGGCTACACCTTC
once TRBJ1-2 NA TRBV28 CASSILLGYGYTF TGTGCCAGCAGTATCCTCCTAGGCTATGGCTACACCTTC
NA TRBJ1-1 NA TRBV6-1 CASSEQGNTEAFF TGTGCCAGCAGTGAACAGGGGAACACTGAAGCTTTCTTT
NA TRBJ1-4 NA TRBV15 CATSRDMELNEKLFF TGTGCCACCAGCAGAGATATGGAGCTAAATGAAAAACTGTTTTTT
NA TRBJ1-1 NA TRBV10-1 CASTMGGQNTEAFF TGCGCCAGCACGATGGGGGGGCAGAACACTGAAGCTTTCTTT
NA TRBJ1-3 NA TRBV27 CASSQQGSGNTIYF TGTGCCAGCAGTCAGCAGGGCTCTGGAAACACCATATATTTT
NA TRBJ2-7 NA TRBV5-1 CASSLEQGLTQGLYEQYF TGCGCCAGCAGCTTGGAACAGGGATTGACCCAAGGCCTCTACGAGCAGTACTTC
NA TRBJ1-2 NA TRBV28 CASRYQGMSYGYTF TGTGCCAGCAGGTACCAGGGTATGAGCTATGGCTACACCTTC
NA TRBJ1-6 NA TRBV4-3 CASSQEWAPADSYNSPLHF TGCGCCAGCAGCCAAGAATGGGCCCCGGCCGATAGTTATAATTCACCCCTCCACTTT
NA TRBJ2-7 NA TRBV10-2 CASSDTYEQYF TGCGCCAGCAGTGACACCTACGAGCAGTACTTC
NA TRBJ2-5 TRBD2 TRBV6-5 CASRPGLGETQYF TGTGCCAGCAGACCGGGACTAGGAGAGACCCAGTACTTC
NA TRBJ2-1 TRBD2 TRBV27 CASSWTSGAPSYNEQFF TGTGCCAGCAGTTGGACTAGCGGGGCCCCTTCCTACAATGAGCAGTTCTTC
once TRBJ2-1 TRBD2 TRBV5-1 CASSGFSGGGDDEQFF TGCGCCAGCAGCGGATTTAGCGGGGGGGGTGATGATGAGCAGTTCTTC
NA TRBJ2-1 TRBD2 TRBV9 CASSVTSGGNEQFF TGTGCCAGCAGCGTTACTAGCGGGGGAAATGAGCAGTTCTTC
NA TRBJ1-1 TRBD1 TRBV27 CASSLGQGFTEAFF TGTGCCAGCAGTCTAGGACAGGGGTTCACTGAAGCTTTCTTT
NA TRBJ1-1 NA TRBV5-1 CASSLYVNTEAFF TGCGCCAGCAGCCTTTATGTCAACACTGAAGCTTTCTTT
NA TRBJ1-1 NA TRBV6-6 CASSNLNTEAFF TGTGCCAGCAGTAACCTAAACACTGAAGCTTTCTTT
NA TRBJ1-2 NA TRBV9 CASSEWAGASYGYTF TGTGCCAGCAGCGAGTGGGCAGGGGCGTCCTATGGCTACACCTTC
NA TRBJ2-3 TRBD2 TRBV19 CASTAVAGGHDTQYF TGTGCCAGTACCGCGGTAGCGGGGGGGCACGATACGCAGTATTTT
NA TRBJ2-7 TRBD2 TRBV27 CAVGLAGESYEQYF TGTGCCGTGGGACTAGCGGGGGAGTCCTACGAGCAGTACTTC
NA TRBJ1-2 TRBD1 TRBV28 CASSLASERGRGYTF TGTGCCAGCAGTTTAGCTTCAGAGAGGGGGCGAGGCTACACCTTC
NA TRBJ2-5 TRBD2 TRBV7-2 CASSFRSGGYQETQYF TGTGCCAGCAGCTTTAGAAGCGGGGGGTACCAAGAGACCCAGTACTTC
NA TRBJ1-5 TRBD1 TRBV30 CAWTGTGANQPQHF TGTGCCTGGACCGGGACAGGGGCCAATCAGCCCCAGCATTTT
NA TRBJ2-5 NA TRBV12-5 CASGRDRAPQYF TGTGCTAGTGGACGGGATAGAGCGCCCCAGTACTTC
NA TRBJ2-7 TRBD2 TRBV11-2 CASSLGEAGGSYEQYF TGTGCCAGCAGCTTGGGGGAAGCGGGGGGGTCCTACGAGCAGTACTTC
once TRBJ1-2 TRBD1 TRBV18 CASSPTGGGNYGYTF TGTGCCAGCTCACCGACAGGGGGAGGTAACTATGGCTACACCTTC
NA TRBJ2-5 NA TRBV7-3 CASSSGGPQETQYF TGTGCCAGCAGCTCCGGGGGGCCCCAAGAGACCCAGTACTTC
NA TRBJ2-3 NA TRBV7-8 CASSRRFGGGGDTQYF TGTGCCAGCAGCCGACGTTTCGGGGGTGGAGGAGATACGCAGTATTTT
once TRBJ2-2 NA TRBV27 CASSYRGTGELFF TGTGCCAGCAGTTATAGGGGCACCGGGGAGCTGTTTTTT
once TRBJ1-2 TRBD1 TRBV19 CASGQGAPYGYTF TGTGCCAGTGGTCAGGGGGCGCCCTATGGCTACACCTTC
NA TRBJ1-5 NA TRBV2 CASSPRDSINQPQHF TGTGCCAGCAGTCCCCGGGACTCCATCAATCAGCCCCAGCATTTT
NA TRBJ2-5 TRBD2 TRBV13 CASSARTRGETQYF TGTGCCAGCAGCGCCCGGACTAGGGGTGAGACCCAGTACTTC
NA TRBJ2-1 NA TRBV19 CASSIGRSRSNNEQFF TGTGCCAGTAGTATAGGTCGGTCCCGGAGTAACAATGAGCAGTTCTTC
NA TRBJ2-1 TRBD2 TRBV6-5 CASSYGTSTYNEQFF TGTGCCAGCAGTTACGGGACTAGCACCTACAATGAGCAGTTCTTC
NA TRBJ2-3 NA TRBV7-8 CASSPQAAADTQYF TGTGCCAGCAGCCCCCAAGCTGCCGCAGATACGCAGTATTTT
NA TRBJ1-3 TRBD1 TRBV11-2 CASSWTGGTGNTIYF TGTGCCAGCAGCTGGACAGGGGGAACTGGAAACACCATATATTTT
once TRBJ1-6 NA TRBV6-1 CASSEAGADFYAPNSPLHF TGTGCCAGCAGTGAAGCAGGGGCCGACTTCTATGCCCCCAATTCACCCCTCCACTTT